This TCR beta chain was sequenced for a study of blood T cell repertoires in COVID-19. On the study more broadly: Samples taken during acute and convalescent COVID-19 were collected in the United States, Italy and Spain.

Data came from immunoSEQ multiplex PCR; TCRdb stores just in-frame clones and leaves some out. The repertoire holds 25,000 or so clones, with around 95% as singletons. This CDR3 has 14 residues. Looked up from germline, CDR1 is SQVTM and CDR2 is ANQGSEA. Trimming cost V 0 bases and J 5 bases; bases outside gene matches: 4. This clonotype was sampled from a human donor with active COVID-19. The donor label of this sample is uncertain. The sample was peripheral blood. V gene TRBV29-1 combines with J gene TRBJ2-5; 9 nucleotides agree with TRBD1. The CDR3 DNA reads as TGCAGCGTTGAAGAGGGGACAGGGTTGGAGACCCAGTACTTC. It translates to CSVEEGTGLETQYF.